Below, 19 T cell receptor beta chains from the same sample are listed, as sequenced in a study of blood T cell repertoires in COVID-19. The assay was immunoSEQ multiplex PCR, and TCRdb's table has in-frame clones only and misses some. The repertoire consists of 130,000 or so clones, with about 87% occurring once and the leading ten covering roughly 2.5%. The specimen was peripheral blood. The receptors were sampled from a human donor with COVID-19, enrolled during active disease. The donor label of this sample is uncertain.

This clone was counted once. The CDR3 sequence is CASRPPGGGAGDTQYF. The CDR3 DNA follows: TGTGCCAGCCGTCCCCCCGGCGGGGGGGCCGGAGATACGCAGTATTTT. The chain uses TRBV4-2 and TRBJ2-3; 9 bases line up with TRBD2. Trimming removed 8 bases from V and 5 bases from J; junction bases left unmatched: 14. CDR1 is LGHNA, CDR2 YNFKEQ, per germline. There are 16 residues in the CDR3.

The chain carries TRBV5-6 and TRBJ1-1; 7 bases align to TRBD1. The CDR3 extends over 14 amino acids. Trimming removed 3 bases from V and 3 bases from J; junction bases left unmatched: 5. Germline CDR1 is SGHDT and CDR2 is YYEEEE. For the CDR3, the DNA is TGTGCCAGCAGCTGGGGGACAGAATACACTGAAGCTTTCTTT. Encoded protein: CASSWGTEYTEAFF.

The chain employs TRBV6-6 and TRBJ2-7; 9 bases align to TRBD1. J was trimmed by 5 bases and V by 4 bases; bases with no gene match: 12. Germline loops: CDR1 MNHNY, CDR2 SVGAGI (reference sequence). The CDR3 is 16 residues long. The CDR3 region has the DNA TGTGCCAGCAGTTTGGGTTCCGGGACAGGGCTTGACGAGCAGTACTTC. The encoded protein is CASSLGSGTGLDEQYF.

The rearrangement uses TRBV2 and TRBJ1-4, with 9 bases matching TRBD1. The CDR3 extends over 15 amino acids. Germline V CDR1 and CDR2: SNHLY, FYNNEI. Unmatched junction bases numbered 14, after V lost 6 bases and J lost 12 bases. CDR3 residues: CASSARTGESEELFF. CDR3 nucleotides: TGTGCCAGCAGCGCAAGGACAGGGGAGAGTGAGGAACTGTTTTTT. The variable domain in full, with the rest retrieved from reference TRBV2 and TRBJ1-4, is EPEVTQTPSHQVTQMGQEVILRCVPISNHLYFYWYRQILGQKVEFLVSFYNNEISEKSEIFDDQFSVERPDGSNFTLKIRSTKLEDSAMYFCASSARTGESEELFFGSGTQLSVL.

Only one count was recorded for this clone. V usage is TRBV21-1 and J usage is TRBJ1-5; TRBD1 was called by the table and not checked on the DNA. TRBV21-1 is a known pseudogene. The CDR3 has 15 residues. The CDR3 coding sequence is TGTGCCAACCGACGCCGGACAGAAAGCAATCAGCCCCAGCATTTT. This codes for CANRRRTESNQPQHF.

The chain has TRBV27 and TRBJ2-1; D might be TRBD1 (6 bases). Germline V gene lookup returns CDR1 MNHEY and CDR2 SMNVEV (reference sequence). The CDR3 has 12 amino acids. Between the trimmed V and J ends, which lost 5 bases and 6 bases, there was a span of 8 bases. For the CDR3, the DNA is TGTGCCAGCAGTATACAGGGCAATGAGCAGTTCTTC. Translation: CASSIQGNEQFF.

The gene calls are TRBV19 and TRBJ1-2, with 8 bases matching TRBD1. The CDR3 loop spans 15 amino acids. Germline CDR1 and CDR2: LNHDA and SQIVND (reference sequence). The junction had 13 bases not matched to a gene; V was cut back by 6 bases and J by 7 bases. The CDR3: CASRDDRGHVRGYTF. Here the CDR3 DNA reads TGTGCCAGTAGGGACGACAGGGGCCATGTGCGTGGCTACACCTTC. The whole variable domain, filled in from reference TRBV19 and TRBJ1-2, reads DGGITQSPKYLFRKEGQNVTLSCEQNLNHDAMYWYRQDPGQGLRLIYYSQIVNDFQKGDIAEGYSVSREKKESFPLTVTSAQKNPTAFYLCASRDDRGHVRGYTFGSGTRLTVV.

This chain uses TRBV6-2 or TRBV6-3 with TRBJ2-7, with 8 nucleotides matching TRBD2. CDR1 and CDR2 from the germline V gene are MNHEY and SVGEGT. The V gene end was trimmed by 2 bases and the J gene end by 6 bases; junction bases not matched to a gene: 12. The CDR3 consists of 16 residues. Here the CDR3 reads CASSYGGGLDALEQYF. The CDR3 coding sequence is TGTGCCAGCAGTTACGGTGGGGGACTAGATGCTCTCGAGCAGTACTTC.

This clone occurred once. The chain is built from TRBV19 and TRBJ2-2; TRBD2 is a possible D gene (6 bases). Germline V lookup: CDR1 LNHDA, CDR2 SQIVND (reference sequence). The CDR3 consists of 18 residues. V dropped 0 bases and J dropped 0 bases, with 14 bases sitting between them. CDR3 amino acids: CASSIDPVAAPNTGELFF. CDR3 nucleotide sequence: TGTGCCAGTAGTATAGATCCGGTAGCGGCCCCGAACACCGGGGAGCTGTTTTTT.

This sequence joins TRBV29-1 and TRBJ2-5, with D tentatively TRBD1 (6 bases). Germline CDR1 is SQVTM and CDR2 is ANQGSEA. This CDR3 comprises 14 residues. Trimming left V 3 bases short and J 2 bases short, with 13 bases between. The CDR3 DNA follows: TGCAGCGTTGATGACCGACAGGCTCAAGAGACCCAGTACTTC. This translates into CSVDDRQAQETQYF.

This chain's CDR3 is CASSLQAGPHNEQFF. The CDR3 DNA reads TGTGCCAGCTCCCTCCAAGCGGGGCCCCACAATGAGCAGTTCTTC. The V gene is TRBV18, the J gene TRBJ2-1; 7 positions match TRBD2. The germline V gene encodes CDR1 KGHSH and CDR2 LQKENI. CDR3 size: 15 residues. V lost 6 bases and J lost 5; bases outside the gene matches: 10.

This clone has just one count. The CDR3 reads CASSSGQGGFGGELFF. CDR3 DNA: TGTGCCAGCAGCTCCGGACAGGGAGGGTTCGGCGGGGAGCTGTTTTTT. V is TRBV7-2 and J is TRBJ2-2; possibly TRBD1 for D (8 bases). This CDR3 is built from 16 residues. Germline V CDR1 and CDR2: SGHTA, FQGNSA. V lost 4 bases to trimming and J lost 7 bases, with 19 bases between them. The full variable domain, its missing parts supplied by reference TRBV7-2 and TRBJ2-2, is GAGVSQSPSNKVTEKGKDVELRCDPISGHTALYWYRQSLGQGLEFLIYFQGNSAPDKSGLPSDRFSAERTGGSVSTLTIQRTQQEDSAVYLCASSSGQGGFGGELFFGEGSRLTVL.

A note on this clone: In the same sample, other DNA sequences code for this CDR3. The CDR3 region is CASRGQNTEAFF. The CDR3 DNA reads as TGCGCCAGCAGGGGGCAGAACACTGAAGCTTTCTTT. The rearrangement joins TRBV5-1 to TRBJ1-1; tentative D call: TRBD1 (5 bases). This CDR3 contains 12 residues. V was clipped by 5 bases and J by 1 base, with 6 bases between them. Germline V gene lookup returns CDR1 SGHRS and CDR2 YFSETQ.

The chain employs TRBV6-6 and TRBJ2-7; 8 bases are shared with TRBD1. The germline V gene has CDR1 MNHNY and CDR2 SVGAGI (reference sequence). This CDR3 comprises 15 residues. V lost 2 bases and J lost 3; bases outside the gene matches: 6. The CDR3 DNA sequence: TGTGCCAGCAGTTACGGTGGAGACAGGGGCTACGAGCAGTACTTC. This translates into CASSYGGDRGYEQYF.

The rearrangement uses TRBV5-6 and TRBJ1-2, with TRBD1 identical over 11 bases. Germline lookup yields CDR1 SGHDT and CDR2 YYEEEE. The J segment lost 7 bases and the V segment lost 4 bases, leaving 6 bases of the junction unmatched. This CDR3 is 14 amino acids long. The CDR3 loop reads CASSAGTGGSGYTF. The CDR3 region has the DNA TGTGCCAGCAGCGCCGGGACAGGGGGTTCTGGCTACACCTTC.

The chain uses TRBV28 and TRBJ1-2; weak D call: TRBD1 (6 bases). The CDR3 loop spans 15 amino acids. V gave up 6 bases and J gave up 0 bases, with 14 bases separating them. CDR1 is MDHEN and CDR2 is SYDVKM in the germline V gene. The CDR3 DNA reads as TGTGCCAGCAGCCACGGGGGGGGGCCTAACTATGGCTACACCTTC. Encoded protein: CASSHGGGPNYGYTF.

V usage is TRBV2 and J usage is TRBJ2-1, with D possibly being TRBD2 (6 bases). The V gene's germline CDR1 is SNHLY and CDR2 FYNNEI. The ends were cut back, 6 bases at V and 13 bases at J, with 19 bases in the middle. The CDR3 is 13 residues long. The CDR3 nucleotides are TGTGCCAGCAGGAGCGGAATTAGCGGAGACCAGTTCTTC. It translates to CASRSGISGDQFF.

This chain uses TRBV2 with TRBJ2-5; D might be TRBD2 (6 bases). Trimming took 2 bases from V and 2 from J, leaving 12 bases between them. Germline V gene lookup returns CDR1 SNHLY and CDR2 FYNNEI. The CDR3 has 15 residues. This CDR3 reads CASSEWRGGQETQYF. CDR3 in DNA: TGTGCCAGCAGTGAATGGCGGGGTGGGCAAGAGACCCAGTACTTC.

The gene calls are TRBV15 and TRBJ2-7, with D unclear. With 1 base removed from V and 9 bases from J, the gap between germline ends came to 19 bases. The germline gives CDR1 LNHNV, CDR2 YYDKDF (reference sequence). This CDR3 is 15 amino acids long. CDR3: CATSRGAGAALGQYF. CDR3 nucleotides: TGTGCCACCAGCAGAGGAGCAGGTGCCGCTTTGGGGCAGTACTTC.